These 7 T cell receptor beta chains came from one sample sequenced in a study of T cells in Graves' hyperthyroidism and ophthalmopathy. The investigators amplified TCR beta CDR3 regions from RNA transcripts. In the first-round RT-PCR of the TCR CDR3, the HTBI primer set was used. TCRdb analysed the multiplex PCR reads with MiXCR anew, one entry per CDR3 protein. Of hundreds of thousands of distinct CDR3 sequences listed, 17% were seen once; the top ten hold 15% to 20%. The material sequenced was blood. The receptors here all came from a young woman with Graves' ophthalmopathy.

This clonotype was seen at least ten times. The rearrangement links TRBV5-1 to TRBJ2-7; D gene ambiguous. Trimming pared 3 bases from V and 2 bases from J, leaving 6 bases between. CDR1 is SGHRS and CDR2 is YFSETQ in the germline V gene. The CDR3 is made up of 12 amino acids. Here the CDR3 reads CASSSPTYEQYF. CDR3 in DNA: TGCGCCAGCAGCTCTCCCACCTACGAGCAGTACTTC.

This clonotype came up many times. V and J are TRBV27 and TRBJ2-1; 10 positions match TRBD2. This CDR3 spans 16 amino acids. V gave up 6 bases and J gave up 10 bases; unmatched junction bases: 15. Germline CDR1 reads MNHEY; CDR2 reads SMNVEV (reference sequence). CDR3 sequence (DNA): TGTGCCAGCAGAATATCGAGGCTAGCGGGAGTAAAGGAGCAGTTCTTC. This codes for CASRISRLAGVKEQFF.

The chain links TRBV4-3 to TRBJ1-1; no firm D call. The CDR3 is 15 residues long. Germline-derived CDR1 and CDR2 are LGHNA and YSLEER. Trimming stripped 0 bases from V and 0 bases from J, with 8 bases between. CDR3 protein: CASSQEADMNTEAFF. CDR3 sequence (DNA): TGCGCCAGCAGCCAAGAGGCAGATATGAACACTGAAGCTTTCTTT.

This clonotype appeared many times. The chain joins TRBV5-1 to TRBJ2-2; TRBD1 is a possible D gene (7 bases). Trimming took 4 bases from V and 0 from J, leaving 19 bases between them. Germline V gene data show CDR1 as SGHRS and CDR2 as YFSETQ. CDR3 length equals 18 residues. CDR3 sequence reads: CASSPRTGGGTNTGELFF. The DNA of the CDR3 is TGCGCCAGCAGCCCCCGGACAGGTGGAGGGACGAACACCGGGGAGCTGTTTTTT.

This clonotype occurred many times. V gene TRBV2 combines with J gene TRBJ2-3; 10 bases are a match to TRBD1. Unmatched junction bases numbered 7, after V lost 6 bases and J lost 4 bases. CDR1 is SNHLY and CDR2 is FYNNEI in the germline V gene. This CDR3 contains 15 residues. The CDR3 DNA reads TGTGCCAGCAGGGCTGGACAGGGGGTCTCAGATACGCAGTATTTT. The encoded protein is CASRAGQGVSDTQYF.

This clonotype turned up a few times. The chain is built from TRBV5-1 and TRBJ1-3; D possibly corresponds to TRBD1 (6 bases). From germline, CDR1 is SGHRS and CDR2 YFSETQ. The CDR3 loop spans 16 amino acids. V gave up 4 bases and J gave up 0 bases, with 14 bases separating them. CDR3 DNA: TGCGCCAGCAGCGTGAATGGGGGCCCCTCTGGAAACACCATATATTTT. It translates to CASSVNGGPSGNTIYF.

This clonotype was seen many times. The chain carries TRBV12-3 or TRBV12-4 and TRBJ1-2, with D unresolved. V was clipped by 3 bases and J by 5 bases, with 10 bases between them. There are 13 residues in the CDR3. This chain's CDR3 is CASSFVSDYGYTF. The CDR3 nucleotides read TGTGCCAGCAGTTTCGTGTCAGATTATGGCTACACCTTC.